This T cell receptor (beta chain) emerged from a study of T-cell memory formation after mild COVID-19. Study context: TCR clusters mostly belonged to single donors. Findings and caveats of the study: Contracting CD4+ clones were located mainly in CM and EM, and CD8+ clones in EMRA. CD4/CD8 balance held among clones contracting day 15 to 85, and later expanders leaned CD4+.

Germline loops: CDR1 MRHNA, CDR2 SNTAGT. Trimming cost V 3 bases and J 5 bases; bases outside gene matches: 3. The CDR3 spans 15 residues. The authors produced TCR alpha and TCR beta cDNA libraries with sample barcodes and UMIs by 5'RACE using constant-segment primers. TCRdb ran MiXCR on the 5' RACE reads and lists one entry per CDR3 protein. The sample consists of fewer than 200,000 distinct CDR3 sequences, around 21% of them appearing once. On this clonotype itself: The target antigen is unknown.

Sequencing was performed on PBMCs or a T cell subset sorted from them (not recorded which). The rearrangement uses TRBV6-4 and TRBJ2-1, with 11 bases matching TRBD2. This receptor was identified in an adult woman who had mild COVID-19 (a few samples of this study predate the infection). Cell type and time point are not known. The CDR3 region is CASSETSGSNNEQFF. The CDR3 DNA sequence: TGTGCCAGCAGTGAAACTAGCGGGAGCAACAATGAGCAGTTCTTC.